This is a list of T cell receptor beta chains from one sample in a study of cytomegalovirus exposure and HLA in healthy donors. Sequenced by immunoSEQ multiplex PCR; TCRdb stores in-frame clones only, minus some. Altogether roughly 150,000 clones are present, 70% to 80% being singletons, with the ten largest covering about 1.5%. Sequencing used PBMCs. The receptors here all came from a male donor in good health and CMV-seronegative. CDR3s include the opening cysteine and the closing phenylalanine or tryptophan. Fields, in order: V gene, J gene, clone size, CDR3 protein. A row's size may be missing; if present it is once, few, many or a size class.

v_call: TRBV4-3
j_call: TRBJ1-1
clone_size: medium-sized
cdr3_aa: CASSRGQYTEAFF

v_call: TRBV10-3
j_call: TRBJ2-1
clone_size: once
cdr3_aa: CAIRSGDRGLGEQFF

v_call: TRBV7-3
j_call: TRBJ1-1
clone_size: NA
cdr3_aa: CASSRGQGRTEAFF

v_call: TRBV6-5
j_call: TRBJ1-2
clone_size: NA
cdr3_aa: CASSLRQGHGYTF

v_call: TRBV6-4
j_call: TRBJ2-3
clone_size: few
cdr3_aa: CASSDQTDTQYF

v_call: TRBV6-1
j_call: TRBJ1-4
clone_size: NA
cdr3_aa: CASSLWGGEKLFF

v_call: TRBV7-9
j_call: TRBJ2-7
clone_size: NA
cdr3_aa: CASRPGQGTYEQYF

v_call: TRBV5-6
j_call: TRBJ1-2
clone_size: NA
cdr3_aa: CASSLEGPGNYGYTF

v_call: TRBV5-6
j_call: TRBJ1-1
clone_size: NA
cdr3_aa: CASSQNRGTEAFF

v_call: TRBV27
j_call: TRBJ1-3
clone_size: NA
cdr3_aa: CASRGGGSGNTIYF

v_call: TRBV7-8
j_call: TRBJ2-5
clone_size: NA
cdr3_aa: CASSLVLSQETQYF